This TCR beta chain was identified during a study of siplizumab effects on memory and regulatory T cells. TCR templates, about 100,000 per sample, were assayed. Sequenced by immunoSEQ multiplex PCR; TCRdb stores in-frame clones only, minus some. The table shows 100,000 or so clones, with approximately 94% occurring only once. The CDR3 consists of 18 residues. The ends were cut back, 2 bases at V and 10 bases at J, with 30 bases in the middle. CDR1 and CDR2 from the germline V gene are SGDLS and YYNGEE. This sequence was found in a human donor in good health. This rearrangement joins TRBV9 to TRBJ1-1; no firm D call. Sample: CD4+ T cells sorted from blood. The CDR3 loop reads CASSVGLRVPEEVVAAFF. DNA for the CDR3: TGTGCCAGCAGCGTGGGGTTACGAGTACCCGAGGAGGTGGTTGCAGCTTTCTTT.